These 12 T cell receptor beta chains came from one sample sequenced in a study of T cells in Graves' hyperthyroidism and ophthalmopathy. The investigators amplified TCR beta CDR3 regions from RNA transcripts. A set of HTBI primers served as the primers for a first-round RT-PCR of the TCR CDR3. One entry per CDR3 protein, called by TCRdb with MiXCR from the multiplex PCR reads. The sample comprises around 500,000 distinct CDR3 sequences, approximately 15% of which are singletons, and around 17% rests with the top ten. Sequences were obtained from blood. The receptors stem from a woman aged 18 to 35 with Graves' hyperthyroidism.

The V gene is TRBV20-1, the J gene TRBJ1-4, with D unresolved. Germline V lookup: CDR1 DFQATT, CDR2 SNEGSKA (reference sequence). V lost 6 bases to trimming and J lost 8 bases, with 10 bases between them. There are 11 residues in the CDR3. CDR3 sequence reads: CSAPIREKLFF. For the CDR3, the DNA is TGCAGTGCCCCTATACGGGAAAAACTGTTTTTT.

This chain joins TRBV29-1 and TRBJ2-1; D is uncertain. V shed 6 bases and J shed 9 bases, with 9 bases lying between them. The CDR3 totals 10 residues. CDR1 SQVTM and CDR2 ANQGSEA come from the germline V gene. CDR3 nucleotides: TGCAGCGTGACCCGTACTGAGCAGTTCTTC. This translates into CSVTRTEQFF.

A remark on this clonotype: This sequence may be a read error, since a much larger clone differs from it by one base. V and J are TRBV14 and TRBJ1-1, with TRBD1 as a possible D gene (5 bases). Germline CDR1 and CDR2: SGHDN and FVKESK. This CDR3 has 13 residues. DNA of the CDR3: TGTGCCAACAGCCAAGTTAAAGGGGCTGAAGCTTTCTTT. The encoded protein is CANSQVKGAEAFF.

This clonotype occurred many times. The chain links TRBV5-1 to TRBJ1-4; D not resolved. The V and J ends lost 0 bases and 0 bases respectively, with 6 bases between them. Germline CDR1 and CDR2: SGHRS and YFSETQ. This CDR3 spans 15 amino acids. The CDR3 region is CASSLGTSTNEKLFF. The CDR3 DNA follows: TGCGCCAGCAGCTTGGGGACGTCAACTAATGAAAAACTGTTTTTT.

This clonotype was counted at least ten times. J is TRBJ2-6 and V is TRBV5-5, with D possibly called TRBD1 or TRBD2 (5 bases each). Trimming took off 3 bases at V and 0 bases at J, with 16 bases between the two ends. Germline V lookup: CDR1 SGHKS, CDR2 YYEKEE (reference sequence). CDR3 length: 18 amino acids. The CDR3 protein is CASSSGTDKNSGANVLTF. DNA for the CDR3: TGTGCCAGCAGCTCAGGGACGGATAAAAACTCTGGGGCCAACGTCCTGACTTTC.

This clonotype was seen at least ten times. This chain joins TRBV3-1 and TRBJ2-1, with no clear D. Germline loops: CDR1 LGHDT, CDR2 YNNKEL (reference sequence). This CDR3 has 12 residues. Trimming stripped 1 base from V and 7 bases from J, with 5 bases between. In nucleotides, the CDR3 is TGTGCCAGCAGCCAAGTCGGGAATGAGCAGTTCTTC. Translation: CASSQVGNEQFF.

As concerns this clonotype: Compared with germline, one end of the junction differs, possibly owing to a read error. The V gene is TRBV7-8, the J gene TRBJ2-1; tentatively, D is TRBD2 (6 bases). This CDR3 has 16 amino acids. Germline V gives CDR1 SGHVS, CDR2 FQNEAQ. CDR3 protein: CACSLAVTPSYNEQFF. The CDR3 DNA follows: TGTGCCTGCAGCTTAGCGGTGACTCCCTCCTACAATGAGCAGTTCTTC.

The chain employs TRBV7-9 and TRBJ2-7; 7 bases line up with TRBD1. The CDR3 sequence is 14 residues long. Germline V gene lookup returns CDR1 SEHNR and CDR2 FQNEAQ (reference sequence). With V trimmed by 2 bases and J by 1 base, 2 bases remained unmatched. CDR3 sequence: CASSLRDRSYEQYF. Written as DNA, the CDR3 is TGTGCCAGCAGCTTAAGGGACAGATCCTACGAGCAGTACTTC.

This clonotype was counted at least ten times. CDR3 nucleotide sequence: TGTGCCTGGACAGGGAACCACGAGCAGTACTTC. Its protein is CAWTGNHEQYF. V and J are TRBV30 and TRBJ2-7; the D gene is possibly TRBD1 (5 bases). The CDR3 is 11 residues long. Germline values: CDR1 GTSNPN, CDR2 SVGIG (reference sequence). V lost 4 bases and J 5 bases, leaving 9 bases between the germline ends.

This clonotype has a count of ten or more. J is TRBJ1-2 and V is TRBV19, with D unclear. CDR1 is LNHDA and CDR2 is SQIVND in the germline V gene (reference sequence). The CDR3 runs to 12 residues. V lost 5 bases, J lost 10 bases, and 14 bases lay in between. CDR3 in amino acids: CASSPQKGSYTF. The CDR3 nucleotides read TGTGCCAGTAGTCCCCAGAAGGGTTCCTACACCTTC.

This clonotype was detected only a few times. The chain is built from TRBV15 and TRBJ1-3; D perhaps matches TRBD1 (5 bases). The germline CDR1 and CDR2 sequences are LNHNV and YYDKDF (reference sequence). Trimming shortened V by 0 bases and J by 4 bases, and 13 bases separated the two germline ends. The CDR3 contains 16 residues. The CDR3 sequence is CATSRDQAGPGNTIYF. Here the CDR3 DNA reads TGTGCCACCAGCAGAGATCAGGCAGGGCCCGGAAACACCATATATTTT. Supplemented by reference TRBV15 and TRBJ1-3, the full variable domain reads DAMVIQNPRYQVTQFGKPVTLSCSQTLNHNVMYWYQQKSSQAPKLLFHYYDKDFNNEADTPDNFQSRRPNTSFCFLDIRSPGLGDTAMYLCATSRDQAGPGNTIYFGEGSWLTVV.

This clonotype occurred many times. The CDR3 here is CASSVDGLAKNIQYF. The CDR3 nucleotides read TGTGCCAGCAGCGTAGATGGGCTAGCCAAAAACATTCAGTACTTC. This rearrangement joins TRBV9 to TRBJ2-4; no reliable D call. V shed 0 bases and J shed 0 bases, with 7 bases lying between them. CDR1 and CDR2 from the germline V gene are SGDLS and YYNGEE. This CDR3 region has 15 residues.